This TCR beta chain comes out of a study of blood T cell repertoires in COVID-19. The protocol was immunoSEQ multiplex PCR, while the TCRdb copy is restricted to in-frame clones and leaves out a portion. In the table there are more than 110,000 clones, about 75% of which are singletons. In terms of age and location, participants ranged from roughly 18 to 95 years and lived in approximately 26 US areas. Cohort assignment relied on participant-reported clinical history. Sequencing input: PBMCs or T cells enriched from blood (not recorded which). This clonotype originated in a woman aged 45-59 years who had recovered from COVID-19.

CDR3 protein: CASSLVTGEKLFF. CDR3 nucleotides: TGTGCCAGCAGTTTGGTTACAGGGGAAAAACTGTTTTTT. The V call is TRBV27, the J call TRBJ1-4, with TRBD1 as a possible D gene (6 bases). Germline V gene lookup returns CDR1 MNHEY and CDR2 SMNVEV (reference sequence). The CDR3 length is 13 residues. V lost 3 bases and J 8 bases, leaving 10 bases between the germline ends.